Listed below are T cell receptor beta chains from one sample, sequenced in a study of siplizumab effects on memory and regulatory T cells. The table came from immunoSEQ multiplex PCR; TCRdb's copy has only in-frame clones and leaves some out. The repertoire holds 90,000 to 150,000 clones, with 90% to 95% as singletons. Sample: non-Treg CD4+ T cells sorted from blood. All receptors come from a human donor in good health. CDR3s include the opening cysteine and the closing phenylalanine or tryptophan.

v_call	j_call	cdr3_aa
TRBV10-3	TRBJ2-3	CAISETTSADTQYF
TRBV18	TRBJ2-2	CASSPPRGLVTGELFF
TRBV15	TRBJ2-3	CATSRGPIDTQYF
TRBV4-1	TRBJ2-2	CASSLTENTGELFF
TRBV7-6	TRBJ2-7	CASSQARDRQYEQYF
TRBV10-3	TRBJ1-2	CAISSTGSSYGYTF
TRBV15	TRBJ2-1	CATSRGRSSEEQFF
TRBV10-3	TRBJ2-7	CAISGGTGAYEQYF
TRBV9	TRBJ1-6	CASSVAGVPNSPLHF
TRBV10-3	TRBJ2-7	CAISDKTGLGEQYF
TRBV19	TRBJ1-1	CASSIGTGLNTEAFF
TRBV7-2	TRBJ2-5	CASSPSRETQYF
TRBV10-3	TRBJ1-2	CAISESGPHYGYTF
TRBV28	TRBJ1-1	CASRATGVGGAFF
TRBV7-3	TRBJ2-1	CASSFSGTPYNEQFF
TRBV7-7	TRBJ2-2	CASSARGQVAGELFF
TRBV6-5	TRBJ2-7	CASRRAQGAYEQYF
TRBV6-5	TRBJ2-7	CASSRDRSLGYEQYF
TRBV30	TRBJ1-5	CAWNSPGQGYQPQHF
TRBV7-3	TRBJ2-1	CASSPRGDLNNEQFF
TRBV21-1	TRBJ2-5	CARIEEEQETQYF